This entry lists 26 T cell receptor beta chains sequenced from one sample in a study of early T cells in non-severe SARS-CoV-2 infection. TCRdb used MiXCR to reprocess the 5' RACE reads, holding one entry per CDR3 protein. The sample carries about 90,000 distinct CDR3 sequences, around 12% recorded once. Sequenced material: whole blood, taken at baseline. These receptor sequences come from an adult who was a healthcare worker with PCR-confirmed SARS-CoV-2 infection or an uninfected control (not recorded which).

This rearrangement joins TRBV5-1 to TRBJ1-2, with TRBD1 identical over 9 bases. The CDR3 covers 14 residues. Germline trimming cut 4 bases from V and 7 bases from J; bases unmatched to any gene: 8. Per the germline V gene, CDR1 is SGHRS and CDR2 is YFSETQ. The CDR3 loop is CASSEPGQGAGYTF. The CDR3 DNA sequence: TGCGCCAGCAGCGAGCCGGGACAGGGAGCTGGCTACACCTTC. The full variable domain, completed using reference TRBV5-1 and TRBJ1-2, is KAGVTQTPRYLIKTRGQQVTLSCSPISGHRSVSWYQQTPGQGLQFLFEYFSETQRNKGNFPGRFSGRQFSNSRSEMNVSTLELGDSALYLCASSEPGQGAGYTFGSGTRLTVV.

This clonotype was seen more than once but under ten times. The V call is TRBV2, the J call TRBJ2-5, with D possibly being TRBD1 or TRBD2 (5 bases each). The CDR3 is made up of 15 amino acids. The V and J ends lost 7 bases and 4 bases respectively, with 19 bases between them. Germline CDR1 reads SNHLY; CDR2 reads FYNNEI. The CDR3 is CASKLQGKSGETQYF. The CDR3 region has the DNA TGTGCCAGCAAACTCCAGGGAAAGAGCGGAGAGACCCAGTACTTC.

This clonotype has more than one count but fewer than ten. V is TRBV29-1 and J is TRBJ2-5, with D possibly matching TRBD2 (5 bases). Trimming removed 7 bases at V and 1 base at J, with 13 bases between. The CDR3 length is 13 residues. Germline V gives CDR1 SQVTM, CDR2 ANQGSEA. CDR3 region: CSATPGVQETQYF. The CDR3 DNA follows: TGCAGCGCTACTCCCGGGGTCCAAGAGACCCAGTACTTC.

This clonotype has at least ten counts. DNA for the CDR3: TGCAGATCCCCCGGGACAGGGGGCAACAGAAACACTGAAGCTTTCTTT. Amino acids: CRSPGTGGNRNTEAFF. The chain recombines TRBV20-1 with TRBJ1-1; 12 bases are shared with TRBD1. This CDR3 region has 16 residues. The germline CDR1 and CDR2 sequences are DFQATT and SNEGSKA (reference sequence).

The V call is TRBV20-1, the J call TRBJ2-7; 9 bases map to TRBD2. The CDR3 spans 14 residues. CDR1 is DFQATT and CDR2 is SNEGSKA in the germline V gene (reference sequence). V dropped 8 bases and J dropped 2; count of bases not matched to a gene: 10. For the CDR3, the DNA is TGCAGTTCCGGAGCGGGGGGAGAACCCTACGAGCAGTACTTC. Protein: CSSGAGGEPYEQYF.

The chain recombines TRBV11-2 with TRBJ2-1; D unresolved. The CDR3 extends over 16 amino acids. Trimming removed 4 bases from V and 2 bases from J, with 15 bases in between. Looked up from germline, CDR1 is SGHAT and CDR2 is FQNNGV. CDR3 region: CASSSPLGMAYNEQFF. CDR3 DNA sequence: TGTGCCAGCAGCTCACCCCTGGGGATGGCCTACAATGAGCAGTTCTTC.

This chain joins TRBV11-2 and TRBJ2-7; the D gene is possibly TRBD2 (5 bases). This CDR3 contains 14 residues. Trimming took off 3 bases at V and 6 bases at J, with 15 bases between the two ends. From germline, CDR1 is SGHAT and CDR2 FQNNGV. The DNA of the CDR3 is TGTGCCAGCAGCTTTTTGCGGGCCACCGCCGAGCAGTACTTC. Its translation: CASSFLRATAEQYF.

This clonotype turned up a few times. CDR3 nucleotides: TGTGCCAGCAGCCTAGGGAGGGGCTCCTACAATGAGCAGTTCTTC. Amino acid sequence: CASSLGRGSYNEQFF. The J gene is TRBJ2-1, the V gene TRBV11-1; TRBD2 agrees at 7 bases. Trimming removed 5 bases from V and 0 bases from J; junction bases left unmatched: 4. The length of the CDR3 is 15 residues. Germline V gene data show CDR1 as SGHAT and CDR2 as FQDESV (reference sequence).

In this sample, this clonotype turned up many times. The V and J genes are TRBV18 and TRBJ2-7; D is perhaps TRBD1 (5 bases). V dropped 1 base and J dropped 7 bases, with 17 bases sitting between them. The length of the CDR3 is 15 residues. From germline, CDR1 is KGHSH and CDR2 LQKENI. This chain's CDR3 is CASSPRRQSTEEQYF. CDR3 coding DNA: TGTGCCAGCTCACCACGCCGACAGTCAACGGAGGAGCAGTACTTC.

This clonotype was detected ten times or more. This chain uses TRBV28 with TRBJ2-2, with 7 bases fitting TRBD1. The germline CDR1 and CDR2 sequences are MDHEN and SYDVKM. Trimming removed 8 bases from V and 1 base from J; junction bases left unmatched: 4. The CDR3 sequence is 14 residues long. CDR3 sequence (DNA): TGTGCCAGCCTGGGACAGCAGAACACCGGGGAGCTGTTTTTT. Residues: CASLGQQNTGELFF.

The chain couples TRBV7-3 to TRBJ2-1, with no clear D. V lost 2 bases, J lost 9 bases, and 11 bases lay in between. This CDR3 region has 13 residues. Germline V CDR1 and CDR2: SGHTA, FQGTGA. CDR3 region: CASSLGRRSEQFF. The CDR3 nucleotides read TGTGCCAGCAGCTTAGGGCGCAGGAGTGAGCAGTTCTTC.

The CDR3 loop reads CARGGSSSYNEQFF. In DNA, the CDR3 is TGTGCCAGAGGGGGTTCCAGCTCCTACAATGAGCAGTTCTTC. The chain couples TRBV21-1 to TRBJ2-1; the D call TRBD1 from the table was never checked on the DNA. TRBV21-1 counts as a pseudogene. This CDR3 has 14 amino acids.

This clonotype was seen at least ten times. This chain joins TRBV7-9 and TRBJ1-1; 10 bases line up with TRBD1. This CDR3 is built from 15 residues. Germline lookup yields CDR1 SEHNR and CDR2 FQNEAQ (reference sequence). J gave up 5 bases and V 5 bases, and 8 bases lay outside the gene matches. The CDR3 region is CASSTLTGGGTEAFF. The CDR3 region has the DNA TGTGCCAGCAGCACATTGACAGGGGGCGGGACTGAAGCTTTCTTT.

In its sample, this clonotype was seen a few times. The chain couples TRBV20-1 to TRBJ1-5; possible D gene TRBD1, 5 bases. CDR3 length: 15 amino acids. Per germline, CDR1 DFQATT and CDR2 SNEGSKA (reference sequence). V was trimmed by 6 bases and J by 1 base, leaving 16 bases between them. The chain's CDR3 is CSARRSWDSNQPQHF. The CDR3 DNA reads as TGCAGTGCCCGCCGGTCGTGGGACAGCAATCAGCCCCAGCATTTT.

The V gene is TRBV9, the J gene TRBJ2-3, with D hard to call. Germline V gene sequence: CDR1 SGDLS, CDR2 YYNGEE. CDR3 length: 15 amino acids. V was trimmed by 0 bases and J by 4 bases, leaving 12 bases between them. This CDR3 reads CASSVALAQSDTQYF. CDR3 DNA sequence: TGTGCCAGCAGCGTAGCCTTAGCTCAGTCAGATACGCAGTATTTT.

The V and J genes are TRBV29-1 and TRBJ2-6, with D maybe TRBD1 (6 bases). Germline V gene sequence: CDR1 SQVTM, CDR2 ANQGSEA. The germline V and J ends were trimmed by 7 bases and 4 bases, with 14 bases remaining between them. The length of the CDR3 is 14 residues. The CDR3 DNA reads as TGCAGCGCCGAGGCAGGGGTCGGGGCCAACGTCCTGACTTTC. Protein sequence: CSAEAGVGANVLTF.

The J gene is TRBJ2-1, the V gene TRBV20-1, with unresolved D. CDR1 and CDR2 (germline): DFQATT, SNEGSKA (reference sequence). V dropped 2 bases and J dropped 5 bases, with 22 bases sitting between them. The CDR3 extends over 17 amino acids. CDR3 amino acids: CSARSIAGPSVNNEQFF. CDR3 sequence (DNA): TGCAGTGCTAGATCGATTGCCGGGCCCTCGGTGAACAATGAGCAGTTCTTC.

This clonotype was seen more than once but under ten times. The J gene is TRBJ2-5, the V gene TRBV19; D may be TRBD1 or TRBD2 (5 bases each). The CDR3 covers 15 residues. Trimming left V 5 bases short and J 2 bases short, with 15 bases between. Looked up from germline, CDR1 is LNHDA and CDR2 is SQIVND (reference sequence). The CDR3 DNA follows: TGTGCCAGTAGTCTCGGGCCGGGACCGCAAGAGACCCAGTACTTC. Translation: CASSLGPGPQETQYF.

This clonotype was detected many times. The gene calls are TRBV7-3 and TRBJ2-1; 7 bases align to TRBD2. V was pared by 5 bases and J by 6 bases, with 10 bases of the junction left unmatched. The germline CDR1 and CDR2 sequences are SGHTA and FQGTGA. This CDR3 has 15 residues. The CDR3, as DNA: TGTGCCAGCAGCCAAAGCGGGGTTGGGGGCAATGAGCAGTTCTTC. This gives the protein CASSQSGVGGNEQFF.

The chain links TRBV7-9 to TRBJ1-2; D is ambiguous. The germline V gene has CDR1 SEHNR and CDR2 FQNEAQ (reference sequence). This CDR3 is 13 amino acids long. Trimming took 1 base from V and 5 from J, leaving 8 bases between them. The CDR3 protein is CASSLEHEYGYTF. In nucleotides, the CDR3 is TGTGCCAGCAGCTTAGAGCACGAGTATGGCTACACCTTC.

The chain has TRBV18 and TRBJ1-6; maybe TRBD1 (6 bases). The CDR3 is 17 amino acids. V was trimmed by 3 bases and J by 7 bases, leaving 19 bases between them. Germline V CDR1 and CDR2: KGHSH, LQKENI. For the CDR3, the DNA is TGTGCCAGCTCACCTATGCCGACCGGGGGCCCAAATTCACCCCTCCACTTT. Residues: CASSPMPTGGPNSPLHF. Drawing the rest from reference TRBV18 and TRBJ1-6, the complete variable domain is NAGVMQNPRHLVRRRGQEARLRCSPMKGHSHVYWYRQLPEEGLKFMVYLQKENIIDESGMPKERFSAEFPKEGPSILRIQQVVRGDSAAYFCASSPMPTGGPNSPLHFGNGTRLTVT.

This clonotype was detected many times. V gene TRBV7-9 combines with J gene TRBJ2-2; no firm D call. V was shortened by 1 base and J by 5 bases, with 8 bases between the two germline ends. Germline CDR1 SEHNR, CDR2 FQNEAQ (reference sequence). This CDR3 comprises 14 residues. The CDR3 DNA reads TGTGCCAGCAGCTTAGTGTCTGGTACCGGGGAGCTGTTTTTT. Its protein is CASSLVSGTGELFF.

In this sample, this clonotype turned up many times. The chain uses TRBV28 and TRBJ1-1; possible D gene TRBD1, 5 bases. Trimming took 6 bases from V and 11 from J, leaving 16 bases between them. CDR1 is MDHEN, CDR2 SYDVKM, per germline. This CDR3 is built from 12 residues. For the CDR3, the DNA is TGTGCCAGCAGCTTCCAGCAGGGTTGGGCTTTCTTT. It is translated as CASSFQQGWAFF. The full variable domain, with the rest looked up from reference TRBV28 and TRBJ1-1, is DVKVTQSSRYLVKRTGEKVFLECVQDMDHENMFWYRQDPGLGLRLIYFSYDVKMKEKGDIPEGYSVSREKKERFSLILESASTNQTSMYLCASSFQQGWAFFGQGTRLTVV.

A few counts support this clonotype. The rearrangement links TRBV6-5 to TRBJ1-3; 7 bases line up with TRBD1. Germline CDR1 reads MNHEY; CDR2 reads SVGAGI. The CDR3 extends over 17 amino acids. V shed 0 bases, J shed 2 bases, and the junction held 7 bases outside the gene matches. The CDR3 DNA reads TGTGCCAGCAGTTACTCGAAATCAAGGGGGCCTGGAAACACCATATATTTT. It is translated as CASSYSKSRGPGNTIYF.

The V call is TRBV4-2, the J call TRBJ2-1; 11 positions match TRBD2. V lost 6 bases, J lost 7 bases, and 5 bases stayed unmatched. CDR3 size: 14 residues. Germline V gene data show CDR1 as LGHNA and CDR2 as YNFKEQ. The CDR3 DNA reads TGTGCCAGCAGACCTAGCGGGGGGCTTAATGAGCAGTTCTTC. As protein: CASRPSGGLNEQFF.

The V call is TRBV7-3, the J call TRBJ2-6; unclear D gene. This CDR3 has 15 residues. The germline CDR1 and CDR2 sequences are SGHTA and FQGTGA. The V end was cut by 5 bases, the J end by 0 bases, with 8 bases between. CDR3 DNA sequence: TGTGCCAGCAGCCGCTCTAGCTCTGGGGCCAACGTCCTGACTTTC. It specifies CASSRSSSGANVLTF. The variable domain in full, with the rest retrieved from reference TRBV7-3 and TRBJ2-6, is GAGVSQTPSNKVTEKGKYVELRCDPISGHTALYWYRQSLGQGPEFLIYFQGTGAADDSGLPNDRFFAVRPEGSVSTLKIQRTERGDSAVYLCASSRSSSGANVLTFGAGSRLTVL.